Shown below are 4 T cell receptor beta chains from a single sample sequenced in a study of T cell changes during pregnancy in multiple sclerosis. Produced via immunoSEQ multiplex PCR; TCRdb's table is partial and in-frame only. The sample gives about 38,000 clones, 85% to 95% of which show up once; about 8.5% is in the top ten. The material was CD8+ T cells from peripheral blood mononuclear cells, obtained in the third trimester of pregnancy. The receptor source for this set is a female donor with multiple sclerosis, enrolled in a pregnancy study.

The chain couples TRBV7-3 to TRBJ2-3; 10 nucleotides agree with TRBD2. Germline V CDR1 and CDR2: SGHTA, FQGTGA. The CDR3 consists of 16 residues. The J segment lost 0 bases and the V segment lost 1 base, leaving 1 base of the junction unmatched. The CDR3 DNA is TGTGCCAGCAGCTTAATAGCGGGGGGAAGCACAGATACGCAGTATTTT. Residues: CASSLIAGGSTDTQYF.

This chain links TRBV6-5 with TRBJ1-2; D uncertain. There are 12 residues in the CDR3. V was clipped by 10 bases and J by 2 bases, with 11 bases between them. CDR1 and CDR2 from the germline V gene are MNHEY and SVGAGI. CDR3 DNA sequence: TGTGCCACTAGCCCGGGGAACTATGGCTACACCTTC. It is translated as CATSPGNYGYTF.

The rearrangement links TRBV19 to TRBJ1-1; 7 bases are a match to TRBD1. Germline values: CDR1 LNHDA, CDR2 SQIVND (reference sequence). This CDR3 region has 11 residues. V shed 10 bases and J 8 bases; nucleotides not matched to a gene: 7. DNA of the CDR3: TGTGCCACCCGACAGGGTTCCGAAGCTTTCTTT. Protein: CATRQGSEAFF.

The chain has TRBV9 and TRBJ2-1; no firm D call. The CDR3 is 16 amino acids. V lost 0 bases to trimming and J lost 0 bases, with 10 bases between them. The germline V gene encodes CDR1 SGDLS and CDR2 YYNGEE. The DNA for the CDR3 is TGTGCCAGCAGCGTAGGGGTGAGGAGCTCCTACAATGAGCAGTTCTTC. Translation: CASSVGVRSSYNEQFF.